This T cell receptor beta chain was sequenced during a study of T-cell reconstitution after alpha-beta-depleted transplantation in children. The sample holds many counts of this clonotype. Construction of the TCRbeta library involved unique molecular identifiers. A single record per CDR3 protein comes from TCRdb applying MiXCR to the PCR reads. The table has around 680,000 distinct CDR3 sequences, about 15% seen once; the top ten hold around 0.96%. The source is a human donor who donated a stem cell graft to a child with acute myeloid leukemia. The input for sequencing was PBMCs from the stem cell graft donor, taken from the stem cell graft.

The CDR3 sequence: CASSVQGGNEQFF. The CDR3 DNA reads as TGTGCCAGCAGTGTTCAGGGAGGGAATGAGCAGTTCTTC. V and J are TRBV6-4 and TRBJ2-1; 7 bases line up with TRBD2. Germline CDR1 and CDR2: MRHNA and SNTAGT. The CDR3 has 13 residues. Trimming removed 4 bases from V and 7 bases from J; junction bases left unmatched: 4.